The rows below give T cell receptor beta chains drawn from one sample of a study of cytomegalovirus exposure and HLA in healthy donors. Using immunoSEQ multiplex PCR, the repertoire was profiled, and TCRdb retains in-frame clones only, with some absent. The profile covers 130,000 to 150,000 clones, with about 89% appearing a single time and 3% to 3.5% taken by the ten largest. The specimen sequenced was PBMCs. Receptor source: a woman under 30 in good health and CMV-seropositive. CDR3s include the opening cysteine and the closing phenylalanine or tryptophan. Fields, in order: J gene, D gene, clone size, V gene, CDR3 protein, CDR3 DNA. D genes are given only for firm matches. Size tells how often a clone was seen (once, few, many) or the class of an expanded clone, and some rows leave it out.

TRBJ2-7	TRBD1	few	TRBV6-6	CATLSQTGQRGYF	TGTGCCACCCTGTCACAAACGGGACAGAGGGGGTACTTC
TRBJ2-1	TRBD1	.	TRBV14	CASSQDHLRGRGTANEQFF	TGTGCCAGCAGCCAAGATCACCTGAGGGGCAGGGGGACCGCCAATGAGCAGTTCTTC
TRBJ2-5	TRBD2	once	TRBV5-4	CASSPGTSGIGQETQYF	TGTGCCAGCAGCCCAGGAACTAGCGGGATCGGTCAAGAGACCCAGTACTTC
TRBJ1-1	.	once	TRBV5-6	CASSRTNTEAFF	TGTGCCAGCAGCCGGACTAACACTGAAGCTTTCTTT
TRBJ1-3	.	.	TRBV14	CASSQRYRNTIYF	TGTGCCAGCAGCCAACGATACAGAAACACCATATATTTT
TRBJ1-1	.	.	TRBV18	CASSGADTEAFF	TGTGCCAGCTCGGGGGCGGACACTGAAGCTTTCTTT
TRBJ1-1	.	.	TRBV6-5	CASSSRGSRTEAFF	TGTGCCAGCAGTTCTAGGGGGAGTCGCACTGAAGCTTTCTTT
TRBJ2-2	.	.	TRBV21-1	CASSTRTGYTGELFF	TGTGCCAGCAGCACCAGGACAGGGTACACCGGGGAGCTGTTTTTT
TRBJ2-7	.	.	TRBV28	CASSPRSYEQYF	TGTGCCAGCAGCCCTAGAAGTTACGAGCAGTACTTC
TRBJ1-5	TRBD1	few	TRBV28	CASSPLDRDNQPQHF	TGTGCCAGCAGTCCTCTTGACAGGGACAATCAGCCCCAGCATTTT
TRBJ2-7	TRBD1	.	TRBV30	CAWSISSDRSSYEQYF	TGTGCCTGGAGTATCAGTTCGGACAGGAGCTCCTACGAGCAGTACTTC
TRBJ2-5	.	.	TRBV6-6	CASSAQGTETQYF	TGTGCCAGCAGTGCGCAGGGGACGGAGACCCAGTACTTC
TRBJ2-7	TRBD1	.	TRBV10-1	CASSEGDRDYEQYF	TGCGCCAGCAGTGAGGGGGACAGGGACTACGAGCAGTACTTC
TRBJ2-5	TRBD2	.	TRBV19	CASRTGTSGLETQYF	TGTGCCAGTAGAACCGGGACTAGCGGGTTAGAGACCCAGTACTTC
TRBJ1-1	TRBD1	.	TRBV28	CASSNRGEDTEAFF	TGTGCCAGCAGCAACAGGGGGGAGGACACTGAAGCTTTCTTT
TRBJ1-1	.	.	TRBV4-1	CASSQVSQGNTEAFF	TGCGCCAGCAGCCAAGTATCACAGGGGAACACTGAAGCTTTCTTT
TRBJ1-3	TRBD1	.	TRBV19	CASSEGQGGGNTIYF	TGTGCCAGTAGCGAAGGACAGGGCGGTGGAAACACCATATATTTT
TRBJ1-1	.	.	TRBV12-5	CASGFSRGGRSNTEAFF	TGTGCTAGTGGTTTTAGTAGGGGGGGCAGGTCGAACACTGAAGCTTTCTTT
TRBJ2-5	TRBD2	.	TRBV5-1	CASSYPLGEREGFFSPRIQTQYF	TGCGCCAGCAGCTACCCCCTTGGGGAGCGGGAGGGCTTTTTTTCCCCTCGGATCCAGACCCAGTACTTC
TRBJ2-3	.	.	TRBV5-6	CASSPGGGTDTQYF	TGTGCCAGCAGCCCCGGAGGTGGCACAGATACGCAGTATTTT
TRBJ2-7	TRBD2	.	TRBV2	CASSEDRLAGGIYEQYF	TGTGCCAGCAGTGAAGACCGACTAGCGGGAGGGATCTACGAGCAGTACTTC
TRBJ2-5	TRBD2	.	TRBV7-9	CASSLALIIGTRVQETQYF	TGTGCCAGCAGCTTAGCGCTTATAATAGGGACTAGGGTTCAAGAGACCCAGTACTTC
TRBJ2-7	TRBD2	.	TRBV6-5	CASSPVAGDYEQYF	TGTGCCAGCAGCCCCGTAGCGGGAGACTATGAGCAGTACTTC
TRBJ2-1	TRBD2	.	TRBV7-8	CASSPGTRRNEQFF	TGTGCCAGCAGCCCCGGGACTAGAAGGAATGAGCAGTTCTTC
TRBJ2-3	.	.	TRBV29-1	CSVAEFSTDTQYF	TGCAGCGTTGCGGAGTTTTCCACAGATACGCAGTATTTT
TRBJ2-3	TRBD2	.	TRBV4-3	CASSQDPVAGSTDTQYF	TGCGCCAGCAGCCAAGATCCGGTAGCGGGAAGCACAGATACGCAGTATTTT
TRBJ2-1	.	.	TRBV5-1	CASSLAGINNEQFF	TGCGCCAGCAGCTTAGCCGGGATTAACAATGAGCAGTTCTTC
TRBJ2-5	.	.	TRBV6-5	CASSRQGPGGTQYF	TGTGCCAGCAGTCGACAGGGCCCCGGGGGGACCCAGTACTTC
TRBJ1-4	.	.	TRBV2	CASSEGFRGEKLFF	TGTGCCAGCAGTGAAGGGTTCCGGGGTGAAAAACTGTTTTTT